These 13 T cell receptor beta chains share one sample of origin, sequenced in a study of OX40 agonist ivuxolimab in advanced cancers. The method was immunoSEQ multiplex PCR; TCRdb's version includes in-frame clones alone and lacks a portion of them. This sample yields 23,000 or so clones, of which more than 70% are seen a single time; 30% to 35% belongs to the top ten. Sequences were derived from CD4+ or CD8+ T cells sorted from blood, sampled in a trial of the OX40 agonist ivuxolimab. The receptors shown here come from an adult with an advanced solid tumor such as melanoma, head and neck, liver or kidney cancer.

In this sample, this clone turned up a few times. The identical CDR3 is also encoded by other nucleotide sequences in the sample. Here the CDR3 DNA reads TGTGCCAGTAGTATACCCTCGGCGGGAGTGGGCACAGATACGCAGTATTTT. Amino acids: CASSIPSAGVGTDTQYF. The chain joins TRBV19 to TRBJ2-3; 7 nucleotides align to TRBD2. CDR3 length: 17 amino acids. V shed 2 bases, J shed 1 base, and the junction held 9 bases outside the gene matches. Germline-derived CDR1 and CDR2 are LNHDA and SQIVND (reference sequence).

Written as DNA, the CDR3 is TGTGCCAGCAGCTTGGGGGGCAATGAGCAGTTCTTC. It codes for CASSLGGNEQFF. This sequence joins TRBV5-6 and TRBJ2-1; D gene uncertain. V was pared by 0 bases and J by 6 bases, with 4 bases between. Germline V gives CDR1 SGHDT, CDR2 YYEEEE. The length of the CDR3 is 12 residues.

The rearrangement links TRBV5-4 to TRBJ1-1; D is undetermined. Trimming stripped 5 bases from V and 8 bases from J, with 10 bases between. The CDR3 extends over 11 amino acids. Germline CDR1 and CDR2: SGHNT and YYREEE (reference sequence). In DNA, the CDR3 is TGTGCCAGCAGTCTCACGGACGAAGCTTTCTTT. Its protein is CASSLTDEAFF.

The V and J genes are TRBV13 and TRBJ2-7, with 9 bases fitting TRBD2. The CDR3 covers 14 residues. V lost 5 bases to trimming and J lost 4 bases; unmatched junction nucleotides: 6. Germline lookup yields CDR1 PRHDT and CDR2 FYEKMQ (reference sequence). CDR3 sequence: CASSGPTSGYEQYF. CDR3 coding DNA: TGTGCCAGCAGCGGACCGACTAGCGGTTACGAGCAGTACTTC.

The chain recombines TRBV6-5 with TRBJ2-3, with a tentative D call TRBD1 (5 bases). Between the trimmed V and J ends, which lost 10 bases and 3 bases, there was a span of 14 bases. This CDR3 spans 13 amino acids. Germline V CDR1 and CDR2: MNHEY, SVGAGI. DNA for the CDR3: TGTGCCACCAAAGGGGTTTGGACAGATACGCAGTATTTT. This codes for CATKGVWTDTQYF.

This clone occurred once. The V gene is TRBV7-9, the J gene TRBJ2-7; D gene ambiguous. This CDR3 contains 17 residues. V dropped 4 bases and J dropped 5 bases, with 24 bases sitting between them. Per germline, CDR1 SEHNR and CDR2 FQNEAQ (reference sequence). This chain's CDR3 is CASSSTLLHPQRDEQYF. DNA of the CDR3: TGTGCCAGCAGCTCCACGTTATTGCACCCCCAAAGGGACGAGCAGTACTTC.

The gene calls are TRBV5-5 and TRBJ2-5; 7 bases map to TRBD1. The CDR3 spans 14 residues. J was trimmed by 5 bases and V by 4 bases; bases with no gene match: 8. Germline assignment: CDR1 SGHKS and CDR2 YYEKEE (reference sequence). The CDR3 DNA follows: TGTGCCAGCAGCGATGGGACAGCACACGAGACCCAGTACTTC. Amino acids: CASSDGTAHETQYF.

As DNA, the CDR3 is TGTGCTAGTGGTTGGGGGACTAGCTACGAGCAGTACTTC. Translated: CASGWGTSYEQYF. This sequence joins TRBV12-5 and TRBJ2-7, with 8 bases aligning to TRBD2. CDR1 is LGHNT, CDR2 FRNRAP, per germline. Losses at the gene ends were 4 bases for V and 3 bases for J; bases not matched to a gene: 2. The CDR3 spans 13 residues.

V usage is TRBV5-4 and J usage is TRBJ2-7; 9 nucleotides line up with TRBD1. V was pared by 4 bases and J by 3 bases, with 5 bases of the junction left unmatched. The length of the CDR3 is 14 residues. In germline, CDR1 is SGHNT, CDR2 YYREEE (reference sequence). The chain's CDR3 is CASSIGQGYYEQYF. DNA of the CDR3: TGTGCCAGCAGCATCGGACAGGGGTACTACGAGCAGTACTTC.

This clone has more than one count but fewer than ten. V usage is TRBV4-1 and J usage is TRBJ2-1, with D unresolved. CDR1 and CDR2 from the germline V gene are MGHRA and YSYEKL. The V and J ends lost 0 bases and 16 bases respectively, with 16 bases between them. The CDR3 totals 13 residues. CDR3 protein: CASSQDFHNDHFF. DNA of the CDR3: TGCGCCAGCAGCCAAGATTTTCATAATGACCACTTCTTC.

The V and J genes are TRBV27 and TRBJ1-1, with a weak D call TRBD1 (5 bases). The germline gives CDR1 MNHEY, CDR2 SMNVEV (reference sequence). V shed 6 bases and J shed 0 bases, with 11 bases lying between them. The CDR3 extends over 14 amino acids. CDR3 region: CASSSGGMNTEAFF. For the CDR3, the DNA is TGTGCCAGCAGCTCGGGGGGGATGAACACTGAAGCTTTCTTT.

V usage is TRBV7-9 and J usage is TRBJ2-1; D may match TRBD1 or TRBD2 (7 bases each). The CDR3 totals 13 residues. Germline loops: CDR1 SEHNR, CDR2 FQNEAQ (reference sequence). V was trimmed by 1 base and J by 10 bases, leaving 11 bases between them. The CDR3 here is CASSLGQGGEQFF. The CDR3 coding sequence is TGTGCCAGCAGCTTAGGACAGGGAGGGGAGCAGTTCTTC.

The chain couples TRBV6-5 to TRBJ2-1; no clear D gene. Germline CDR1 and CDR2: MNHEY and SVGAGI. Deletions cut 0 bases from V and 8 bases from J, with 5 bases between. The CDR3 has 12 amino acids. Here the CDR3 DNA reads TGTGCCAGCAGTTACTCGACGGATGAGCAGTTCTTC. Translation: CASSYSTDEQFF.